Presented here are 27 T cell receptor beta chains from one specimen sequenced in a study of blood T cell repertoires in COVID-19. Libraries were prepared by immunoSEQ multiplex PCR; TCRdb keeps only in-frame clonotypes and omits some of them. This sample has approximately 440,000 clones, with less than 95% found just once. Material for sequencing was PBMCs or T cells enriched from blood (not recorded which). These receptor sequences come from a man in his late teens or twenties who had recovered from COVID-19.

The chain combines TRBV3-1 (or the pseudogene TRBV3-2) with TRBJ2-7; the D gene is possibly TRBD2 (7 bases). The germline V gene encodes CDR1 LGHDT and CDR2 YNNKEL (reference sequence). This CDR3 is built from 18 residues. The ends were cut back, 1 base at V and 5 bases at J, with 24 bases in the middle. This CDR3 reads CASSQVVAGAISANEQYF. The CDR3 DNA reads as TGTGCCAGCAGCCAAGTAGTGGCGGGGGCTATTTCTGCGAACGAGCAGTACTTC.

The chain is built from TRBV10-1 and TRBJ1-1; D may be TRBD1 (6 bases). Trimming shortened V by 6 bases and J by 5 bases, and 16 bases separated the two germline ends. Germline V gene data show CDR1 as WNHNN and CDR2 as SYGVQD (reference sequence). CDR3 length equals 14 residues. The CDR3 nucleotides read TGCGCCAGCAGGGGGGCGGAGGAGGAAACTGAAGCTTTCTTT. Amino acid sequence: CASRGAEEETEAFF.

This clone came up once. The rearrangement joins TRBV15 to TRBJ2-3, with 10 bases identical to TRBD2. This CDR3 has 13 amino acids. Looked up from germline, CDR1 is LNHNV and CDR2 is YYDKDF (reference sequence). The trim removed 9 bases at V and 1 base at J, leaving 1 base unmatched. The CDR3 loop is CATTSGGTDTQYF. The CDR3 bases are TGTGCCACTACTAGCGGGGGCACAGATACGCAGTATTTT.

The V call is TRBV27, the J call TRBJ2-7, with 8 bases aligning to TRBD1. CDR1 and CDR2 from the germline V gene are MNHEY and SMNVEV (reference sequence). The CDR3 is 13 amino acids. The trim removed 4 bases at V and 5 bases at J, leaving 4 bases unmatched. The DNA for the CDR3 is TGTGCCAGCAGTTACAGGGGGTTCCACGAGCAGTACTTC. Translation: CASSYRGFHEQYF.

For the CDR3, the DNA is TGTGCCAGCAGCAAAGCCGGGAACTCCGTTGAGCCCCAGCATTTT. Amino acid sequence: CASSKAGNSVEPQHF. The gene calls are TRBV9 and TRBJ1-5; no firm D call. CDR3 size: 15 residues. V dropped 4 bases and J dropped 8 bases, with 19 bases sitting between them. The germline V gene encodes CDR1 SGDLS and CDR2 YYNGEE.

The chain combines TRBV11-2 with TRBJ2-7, with D perhaps matching TRBD2 (6 bases). CDR3 length equals 15 residues. V lost 4 bases, J lost 2 bases, and 15 bases lay in between. The germline V gene encodes CDR1 SGHAT and CDR2 FQNNGV. This chain's CDR3 is CASSWQTGGPYEQYF. The DNA for the CDR3 is TGTGCCAGCAGCTGGCAGACCGGGGGTCCCTACGAGCAGTACTTC.

The chain combines TRBV5-6 with TRBJ1-3, with TRBD1 as a possible D gene (6 bases). Germline V gene sequence: CDR1 SGHDT, CDR2 YYEEEE. The CDR3 runs to 14 residues. The V end lost 2 bases, the J end lost 3 bases, and 9 bases lay between the germline ends. The CDR3 sequence: CASSLHRVGNTIYF. The CDR3 bases are TGTGCCAGCAGCTTACACAGGGTTGGAAACACCATATATTTT.

This clone was detected only a few times. The rearrangement uses TRBV29-1 and TRBJ2-3; 7 bases line up with TRBD2. V shed 7 bases and J 8 bases; nucleotides not matched to a gene: 15. Germline V gene lookup returns CDR1 SQVTM and CDR2 ANQGSEA. The CDR3 runs 14 residues. The CDR3 sequence: CSANEAGADGTQYF. The CDR3 region has the DNA TGCAGCGCAAACGAGGCGGGAGCCGACGGTACGCAGTATTTT.

The CDR3 DNA reads as TGTGCCAGCAGCTTGGGCGGGGGGGGAAACAATGAGCAGTTCTTC. It encodes CASSLGGGGNNEQFF. The chain joins TRBV5-4 to TRBJ2-1, with 9 positions matching TRBD2. The length of the CDR3 is 15 residues. CDR1 is SGHNT, CDR2 YYREEE, per germline (reference sequence). The V gene end was trimmed by 0 bases and the J gene end by 5 bases; junction bases not matched to a gene: 3.

The V and J genes are TRBV18 and TRBJ1-1, with D maybe TRBD1 (5 bases). The CDR3 is 17 residues long. V lost 1 base, J lost 0 bases, and 15 bases lay in between. Germline V CDR1 and CDR2: KGHSH, LQKENI. CDR3 nucleotide sequence: TGTGCCAGCTCACCACGTTCCGGGGGTCTCCTGAACACTGAAGCTTTCTTT. Translated, it gives CASSPRSGGLLNTEAFF.

Points on this clone: At the DNA level, this CDR3 is encoded by other sequences in the same sample as well. The CDR3, as DNA: TGCGCCAGCAGCTTGGCCGGAGCAGATACGCAGTATTTT. Its translation is CASSLAGADTQYF. The chain links TRBV5-1 to TRBJ2-3, with unresolved D. Germline V gene sequence: CDR1 SGHRS, CDR2 YFSETQ. The CDR3 loop spans 13 amino acids. Trimming removed 0 bases at V and 4 bases at J, with 6 bases between.

The genes are TRBV5-4 and TRBJ2-7; the match to TRBD2 covers 7 bases. J was trimmed by 4 bases and V by 4 bases; bases with no gene match: 11. Germline assignment: CDR1 SGHNT and CDR2 YYREEE (reference sequence). CDR3 length: 15 residues. The CDR3: CASSERPGLTYEQYF. In nucleotides, the CDR3 is TGTGCCAGCAGCGAAAGACCGGGACTAACTTACGAGCAGTACTTC.

This CDR3 reads CASSYGLAGADTQYF. For the CDR3, the DNA is TGCGCCAGCAGCTATGGACTAGCGGGAGCAGATACGCAGTATTTT. The V gene is TRBV5-1, the J gene TRBJ2-3; 13 nucleotides agree with TRBD2. The CDR3 extends over 15 amino acids. Germline CDR1 reads SGHRS; CDR2 reads YFSETQ. V gave up 3 bases and J gave up 4 bases; unmatched junction bases: 2.

This clone was seen only a few times. The V gene is TRBV5-1, the J gene TRBJ2-1; TRBD2 aligns across 9 bases. CDR1 SGHRS and CDR2 YFSETQ come from the germline V gene. CDR3 size: 16 residues. Trimming cost V 3 bases and J 2 bases; bases outside gene matches: 6. The CDR3 DNA reads TGCGCCAGCAGCTCGATAGAGCGGGGGGCCTACAATGAGCAGTTCTTC. As protein: CASSSIERGAYNEQFF.

This chain links TRBV12-5 with TRBJ2-7, with D perhaps TRBD2 (5 bases). Trimming stripped 6 bases from V and 6 bases from J, with 12 bases between. CDR1 is LGHNT and CDR2 is FRNRAP in the germline V gene. The CDR3 length is 12 residues. CDR3 sequence: CASGGGGPEQYF. For the CDR3, the DNA is TGTGCTAGTGGCGGTGGAGGACCCGAGCAGTACTTC.

The chain couples TRBV25-1 to TRBJ2-7; unclear D gene. The CDR3 sequence is 14 residues long. Germline lookup yields CDR1 MGHDK and CDR2 SYGVNS. Between the trimmed V and J ends, which lost 1 base and 4 bases, there was a span of 11 bases. The CDR3 coding sequence is TGTGCCAGCAGTGAATTCGACTCATCATACGAGCAGTACTTC. Translated, it gives CASSEFDSSYEQYF.

This chain connects TRBV9 to TRBJ2-3; TRBD2 agrees at 12 bases. The ends lost 4 bases at V and 2 bases at J; junction bases unmatched: 5. Germline-derived CDR1 and CDR2 are SGDLS and YYNGEE. The CDR3 runs to 16 residues. The CDR3 loop is CASSPRTSGDTDTQYF. In nucleotides, the CDR3 is TGTGCCAGCAGCCCCCGGACTAGCGGGGACACAGATACGCAGTATTTT.

This sequence joins TRBV20-1 and TRBJ1-2; D gene unclear. The germline V gene has CDR1 DFQATT and CDR2 SNEGSKA (reference sequence). Trimming left V 2 bases short and J 8 bases short, with 9 bases between. This CDR3 contains 11 residues. The CDR3 loop reads CSARPGRGYTF. CDR3 nucleotide sequence: TGCAGTGCTAGACCCGGGAGAGGCTACACCTTC.

The V call is TRBV6-6, the J call TRBJ1-1, with D unclear. Trimming took off 2 bases at V and 11 bases at J, with 12 bases between the two ends. The CDR3 consists of 12 residues. Germline V lookup: CDR1 MNHNY, CDR2 SVGAGI (reference sequence). CDR3: CASSYGPPGAFF. As DNA, the CDR3 is TGTGCCAGCAGTTACGGCCCCCCGGGGGCTTTCTTT.

The chain links TRBV12-3 or TRBV12-4 to TRBJ2-1; the D is unclear. The ends were cut back, 3 bases at V and 4 bases at J, with 7 bases in the middle. The CDR3 is 13 residues long. CDR3 DNA sequence: TGTGCCAGCAGTTTCGGAGAATACAATGAGCAGTTCTTC. As protein: CASSFGEYNEQFF.

This clone has only one observation. The chain uses TRBV4-1 and TRBJ2-2, with D maybe TRBD2 (6 bases). V was pared by 2 bases and J by 5 bases, with 15 bases between. CDR3 length: 16 amino acids. Germline-derived CDR1 and CDR2 are MGHRA and YSYEKL. CDR3 loop: CASSQPVGGRTGELFF. For the CDR3, the DNA is TGCGCCAGCAGCCAACCGGTGGGAGGCCGGACCGGGGAGCTGTTTTTT.

V usage is TRBV11-3 and J usage is TRBJ2-2, with D possibly TRBD1 on 5 matching bases. Germline V lookup: CDR1 SGHNT, CDR2 YENEEA. The length of the CDR3 is 15 residues. V gave up 3 bases and J gave up 4 bases, with 12 bases separating them. CDR3 nucleotides: TGTGCCAGCAGCTTTGAATCCAGGGTCACCGGGGAGCTGTTTTTT. The encoded protein is CASSFESRVTGELFF.

This sequence joins TRBV4-1 and TRBJ1-6, with 7 bases fitting TRBD1. There are 15 residues in the CDR3. CDR1 and CDR2 from the germline V gene are MGHRA and YSYEKL. After removal of 1 base from V and 5 bases from J, the junction contained 2 bases not matched to a gene. DNA for the CDR3: TGCGCCAGCAGCCAAGGACAGGGTCATAATTCACCCCTCCACTTT. It encodes CASSQGQGHNSPLHF.

This chain links TRBV28 with TRBJ2-7; a possible D gene is TRBD2 (6 bases). Germline V lookup: CDR1 MDHEN, CDR2 SYDVKM. The V end was cut by 8 bases, the J end by 7 bases, with 21 bases between. The CDR3 totals 14 residues. For the CDR3, the DNA is TGTGCCAGCGCAGGAGGAGGGGTTCAGGGTGAGCAGTACTTC. It translates to CASAGGGVQGEQYF.

The V call is TRBV6-5, the J call TRBJ1-3, with D perhaps TRBD1 (5 bases). Trimming removed 6 bases at V and 8 bases at J, with 8 bases between. The CDR3 contains 11 residues. Germline V lookup: CDR1 MNHEY, CDR2 SVGAGI. In nucleotides, the CDR3 is TGTGCCAGCAGCCGGGACTACACCATATATTTT. Translated, it gives CASSRDYTIYF.

The V and J genes are TRBV4-1 and TRBJ1-5, with 11 bases that match TRBD1. Germline assignment: CDR1 MGHRA and CDR2 YSYEKL. J gave up 3 bases and V 0 bases, and 4 bases lay outside the gene matches. The CDR3 spans 17 residues. This CDR3 is CASSQEGGQGDNQPQHF. CDR3 in DNA: TGCGCCAGCAGCCAAGAAGGGGGACAGGGGGACAATCAGCCCCAGCATTTT.

The rearrangement joins TRBV4-1 to TRBJ2-7; 7 bases are a match to TRBD2. After removal of 4 bases from V and 1 base from J, the junction contained 7 bases not matched to a gene. The CDR3 is 15 residues long. Germline-derived CDR1 and CDR2 are MGHRA and YSYEKL. This CDR3 reads CASSPGEGGSYEQYF. CDR3 nucleotides: TGCGCCAGCAGCCCCGGGGAGGGTGGGTCCTACGAGCAGTACTTC.